Sequencing of this TCR beta chain was carried out in a study of T-cell reconstitution after alpha-beta-depleted transplantation in children. Comment on this clonotype: Its antigen is unknown.

The library targeted TCRbeta and was prepared with unique molecular identifiers. TCRdb ran MiXCR on the PCR reads and lists one entry per CDR3 protein. The data contain hundreds of thousands of distinct CDR3 sequences, 13% of them seen just once; the ten biggest clones take up around 2.2%. The V gene's germline CDR1 is MNHEY and CDR2 SVGEGT. V lost 0 bases and J 7 bases, leaving 13 bases between the germline ends. This CDR3 is 14 amino acids long. General study results and limits: Expanded graft clones, several hundred of them, were reportedly the source of alpha-beta T cells about two months after transplant. Surviving recipient T cells and thymic progenitors accounted for the high day-60 TCRbeta diversity observed in some patients. Counts and diversity of T cells one year after transplant came mostly from newly produced T cells.

The clonotype originates from a male patient between 5 and 17 years old who had a stem cell transplant for acute myeloid leukemia, so the T cells may come from the graft donor. The gene calls are TRBV6-2 or TRBV6-3 and TRBJ2-7; possible D gene TRBD2, 5 bases. Sequenced here: PBMCs, mostly from graft donor cells, sampled 360 days after TCRalphabeta/CD19-depleted stem cell transplant. CDR3 region: CASSYSRALGEQYF. CDR3 sequence (DNA): TGTGCCAGCAGTTACTCGCGGGCGCTAGGGGAGCAGTACTTC.